These 25 T cell receptor beta chains share one sample of origin, sequenced in a study of CD8 T cells in Susac syndrome. The RNA input was roughly 0.45 to 1 ug, and it was reverse transcribed with random hexamers. TCRdb reanalysed the immunoSEQ multiplex PCR reads using MiXCR and keeps one entry per CDR3 protein. The top ten clones hold roughly 0.12% of a sample with fewer than 150,000 distinct CDR3 sequences, about 95% of them seen once. Sequencing was carried out using CD4+ T cells from PBMCs. These receptors came from a human donor in good health.

The CDR3 nucleotides read TGTGCCAGCAGCCAAGTGGTATCCGGGGAGCTGTTTTTT. Translating gives CASSQVVSGELFF. The chain links TRBV3-1 to TRBJ2-2; no firm D call. The CDR3 extends over 13 amino acids. Germline V gene lookup returns CDR1 LGHDT and CDR2 YNNKEL (reference sequence). Trimming took 1 base from V and 6 from J, leaving 6 bases between them.

V and J are TRBV29-1 and TRBJ2-3; D remains ambiguous. The V gene lost 2 bases and the J gene lost 4 bases, with 10 bases spanning the gap. The CDR3 contains 13 residues. In germline, CDR1 is SQVTM, CDR2 ANQGSEA. The CDR3 DNA reads as TGCAGCGTTGAACCACCTCTTCCAGATACGCAGTATTTT. It encodes CSVEPPLPDTQYF.

V is TRBV28 and J is TRBJ2-2; D is undetermined. V shed 3 bases and J shed 2 bases, with 13 bases lying between them. This CDR3 region has 16 residues. Germline values: CDR1 MDHEN, CDR2 SYDVKM. The CDR3: CASSFSGPSNTGELFF. The DNA for the CDR3 is TGTGCCAGCAGTTTCTCTGGTCCGTCAAACACCGGGGAGCTGTTTTTT. Complete variable domain (other parts from reference TRBV28 and TRBJ2-2): DVKVTQSSRYLVKRTGEKVFLECVQDMDHENMFWYRQDPGLGLRLIYFSYDVKMKEKGDIPEGYSVSREKKERFSLILESASTNQTSMYLCASSFSGPSNTGELFFGEGSRLTVL.

The chain employs TRBV3-1 and TRBJ1-5; D gene ambiguous. This CDR3 comprises 14 residues. Germline V CDR1 and CDR2: LGHDT, YNNKEL (reference sequence). V lost 2 bases to trimming and J lost 3 bases, with 8 bases between them. CDR3 protein: CASSQSGANQPQHF. CDR3 sequence (DNA): TGTGCCAGCAGCCAAAGTGGAGCCAATCAGCCCCAGCATTTT.

This clonotype turned up a few times. The chain couples TRBV3-1 to TRBJ1-1; D not resolved. Trimming pared 2 bases from V and 1 base from J, leaving 2 bases between. CDR1 and CDR2 (germline): LGHDT, YNNKEL (reference sequence). The length of the CDR3 is 12 residues. This CDR3 is CASSQQNTEAFF. The CDR3, as DNA: TGTGCCAGCAGCCAACAGAACACTGAAGCTTTCTTT.

DNA of the CDR3: TGCAGCGTTGTGCCCGGGTATACTGAAGCTTTCTTT. Translation gives CSVVPGYTEAFF. The chain uses TRBV29-1 and TRBJ1-1, with no clear D. Germline V gives CDR1 SQVTM, CDR2 ANQGSEA. Trimming took 4 bases from V and 5 from J, leaving 11 bases between them. The CDR3 contains 12 residues.

This sequence joins TRBV30 and TRBJ1-2, with unresolved D. Germline CDR1 is GTSNPN and CDR2 is SVGIG (reference sequence). V gave up 5 bases and J gave up 5 bases, with 18 bases separating them. CDR3 length equals 14 residues. The CDR3 here is CAWAPGRSPYGYTF. The CDR3 nucleotides read TGTGCCTGGGCCCCGGGGAGGTCCCCTTATGGCTACACCTTC.

This chain links TRBV27 with TRBJ1-2, with D hard to call. CDR1 is MNHEY and CDR2 is SMNVEV in the germline V gene (reference sequence). V was clipped by 5 bases and J by 0 bases, with 22 bases between them. This CDR3 comprises 18 residues. The CDR3 protein is CASSPDILRLGANYGYTF. DNA of the CDR3: TGTGCCAGCAGTCCCGATATCCTCAGGCTCGGGGCTAACTATGGCTACACCTTC.

The V call is TRBV9, the J call TRBJ2-1; no clear D gene. Germline CDR1 reads SGDLS; CDR2 reads YYNGEE. This CDR3 is built from 14 residues. V lost 0 bases and J lost 11, with 15 bases in between. The CDR3 DNA sequence: TGTGCCAGCAGCGTAGGGGATTCGACGGACCAGCAGTTCTTC. The encoded protein is CASSVGDSTDQQFF.

The genes are TRBV5-1 and TRBJ2-1; D is tentatively TRBD1 or TRBD2 (5 bases each). Trimming removed 0 bases at V and 5 bases at J, with 9 bases between. The CDR3 length is 14 residues. Germline CDR1 is SGHRS and CDR2 is YFSETQ. CDR3 bases: TGCGCCAGCAGCTTGGTCGGGGCCGACAATGAGCAGTTCTTC. This sequence encodes CASSLVGADNEQFF.

This chain uses TRBV27 with TRBJ1-5, with D uncertain. The CDR3 length is 13 residues. The germline V and J ends were trimmed by 4 bases and 9 bases, with 13 bases remaining between them. CDR1 and CDR2 from the germline V gene are MNHEY and SMNVEV (reference sequence). This CDR3 is CASSSEAGRPQHF. CDR3 in DNA: TGTGCCAGCAGTTCGGAGGCCGGGAGGCCCCAGCATTTT.

The chain employs TRBV24-1 and TRBJ2-7; 7 bases line up with TRBD1. V was clipped by 8 bases and J by 5 bases; unmatched bases: 11. The CDR3 consists of 14 residues. The germline CDR1 and CDR2 sequences are KGHDR and SFDVKD. The CDR3 region is CATILTGVSHEQYF. CDR3 sequence (DNA): TGTGCCACCATTTTAACAGGGGTGTCCCACGAGCAGTACTTC.

This sequence joins TRBV28 and TRBJ2-5, with D perhaps TRBD1 or TRBD2 (5 bases each). From germline, CDR1 is MDHEN and CDR2 SYDVKM. Trimming cost V 11 bases and J 1 base, with 8 bases left between them. This CDR3 contains 11 residues. CDR3 in amino acids: CAVGTQETQYF. The CDR3 DNA reads as TGTGCCGTCGGGACCCAAGAGACCCAGTACTTC.

The chain has TRBV20-1 and TRBJ2-7; D possibly corresponds to TRBD1 (5 bases). The V and J ends lost 1 base and 0 bases respectively, with 10 bases between them. The length of the CDR3 is 14 residues. The V gene's germline CDR1 is DFQATT and CDR2 SNEGSKA (reference sequence). The CDR3 DNA follows: TGCAGTGCTAGAGCCCCAGGGCCCTCCTACGAGCAGTACTTC. Translating gives CSARAPGPSYEQYF.

The chain recombines TRBV29-1 with TRBJ1-2, with D hard to call. The V gene's germline CDR1 is SQVTM and CDR2 ANQGSEA. CDR3 length: 14 residues. V was clipped by 3 bases and J by 4 bases, with 15 bases between them. The CDR3 region is CSVEKGYSLYGYTF. DNA for the CDR3: TGCAGCGTTGAGAAGGGATACTCCCTCTATGGCTACACCTTC.

J is TRBJ2-5 and V is TRBV4-1; 11 bases map to TRBD2. With V trimmed by 0 bases and J by 2 bases, 17 bases remained unmatched. Looked up from germline, CDR1 is MGHRA and CDR2 is YSYEKL. The CDR3 spans 21 residues. CDR3 in DNA: TGCGCCAGCAGCCAAGATATGGTTAAAGGGAGGACTAGCGGGTGGCAAGAGACCCAGTACTTC. Its translation: CASSQDMVKGRTSGWQETQYF.

This sequence joins TRBV12-3 or TRBV12-4 and TRBJ2-4, with D possibly matching TRBD2 (6 bases). V gave up 3 bases and J gave up 4 bases, with 13 bases separating them. The CDR3 loop spans 15 amino acids. CDR3 in amino acids: CASSFRTGTKNIQYF. CDR3 bases: TGTGCCAGCAGTTTTAGAACCGGGACTAAAAACATTCAGTACTTC.

This chain links TRBV5-1 with TRBJ2-7; 10 bases line up with TRBD2. Per germline, CDR1 SGHRS and CDR2 YFSETQ. Losses at the gene ends were 4 bases for V and 7 bases for J; bases not matched to a gene: 8. The CDR3 extends over 14 amino acids. CDR3 loop: CASSLASGSEEQYF. The CDR3 DNA sequence: TGCGCCAGCAGCCTAGCTAGCGGGAGTGAAGAGCAGTACTTC.

The rearrangement joins TRBV19 to TRBJ2-2, with 7 nucleotides matching TRBD1. CDR3 length: 14 amino acids. Germline V lookup: CDR1 LNHDA, CDR2 SQIVND (reference sequence). J was trimmed by 4 bases and V by 5 bases; bases with no gene match: 4. CDR3 in DNA: TGTGCCAGTAGTGGGACAGATGGCACCGGGGAGCTGTTTTTT. Its protein is CASSGTDGTGELFF.

V gene TRBV3-1 combines with J gene TRBJ2-7; tentative D call: TRBD2 (5 bases). Germline V lookup: CDR1 LGHDT, CDR2 YNNKEL (reference sequence). Trimming pared 4 bases from V and 0 bases from J, leaving 13 bases between. The length of the CDR3 is 15 residues. The DNA for the CDR3 is TGTGCCAGCAGCCTCGGAGGCGTGAGCTCCTACGAGCAGTACTTC. It yields the protein CASSLGGVSSYEQYF.

The chain combines TRBV10-3 with TRBJ2-7, with D possibly TRBD1 on 5 matching bases. V gave up 3 bases and J gave up 3 bases, with 12 bases separating them. Germline V gives CDR1 ENHRY, CDR2 SYGVKD. This CDR3 comprises 14 residues. Written as DNA, the CDR3 is TGTGCCATCAGTGATACCGGTACAGGCTACGAGCAGTACTTC. Translation gives CAISDTGTGYEQYF.

The chain couples TRBV18 to TRBJ2-2; 9 nucleotides align to TRBD1. The germline V gene encodes CDR1 KGHSH and CDR2 LQKENI. The CDR3 has 16 residues. J gave up 1 base and V 1 base, and 1 base lay outside the gene matches. The chain's CDR3 is CASSPQGQGNTGELFF. The CDR3 DNA is TGTGCCAGCTCACCACAGGGACAGGGGAACACCGGGGAGCTGTTTTTT.

The chain uses TRBV7-9 and TRBJ2-6; D is unresolved. The CDR3 has 16 amino acids. V shed 0 bases and J shed 3 bases, with 9 bases lying between them. CDR1 is SEHNR, CDR2 FQNEAQ, per germline (reference sequence). The CDR3: CASSLAGPNGANVLTF. The CDR3 nucleotides are TGTGCCAGCAGCTTAGCAGGGCCAAATGGGGCCAACGTCCTGACTTTC.

The chain joins TRBV2 to TRBJ2-1; the D is unclear. Trimming cost V 6 bases and J 3 bases, with 6 bases left between them. Germline V gene data show CDR1 as SNHLY and CDR2 as FYNNEI. This CDR3 is 12 amino acids long. For the CDR3, the DNA is TGTGCCAGCAGGCCAAACTACAATGAGCAGTTCTTC. The encoded protein is CASRPNYNEQFF.

The chain joins TRBV6-1 to TRBJ2-5; TRBD1 matches at 8 bases. Germline V CDR1 and CDR2: MNHNS, SASEGT. V lost 4 bases to trimming and J lost 5 bases; unmatched junction nucleotides: 9. The CDR3 sequence is 15 residues long. The DNA of the CDR3 is TGTGCCAGCAGTGTTGACAGGGGTTTTGTGGAGACCCAGTACTTC. Amino acid sequence: CASSVDRGFVETQYF.